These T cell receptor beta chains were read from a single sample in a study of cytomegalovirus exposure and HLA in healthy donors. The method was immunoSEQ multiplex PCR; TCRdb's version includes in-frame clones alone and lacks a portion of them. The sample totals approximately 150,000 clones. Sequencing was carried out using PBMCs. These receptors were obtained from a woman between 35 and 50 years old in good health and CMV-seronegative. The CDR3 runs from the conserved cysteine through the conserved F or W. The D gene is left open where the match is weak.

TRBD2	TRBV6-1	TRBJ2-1	TGTGCCAGCAGTCTACTAGCGGGGGGACGTAATGAGCAGTTCTTC	CASSLLAGGRNEQFF
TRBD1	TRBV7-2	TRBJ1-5	TGTGCCAGCAGCTCTTACAGGGGGCAGGAGCAGCCCCAGCATTTT	CASSSYRGQEQPQHF
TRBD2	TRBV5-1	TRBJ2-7	TGCGCCAGCAGCTTTAGTTTTCAGACTAGCGGGACCTACGAGCAGTACTTC	CASSFSFQTSGTYEQYF
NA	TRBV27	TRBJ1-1	TGTGCCAGTAGGACTGGTGGGAACACTGAAGCTTTCTTT	CASRTGGNTEAFF
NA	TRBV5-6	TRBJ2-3	TGTGCCAGCAGCTCGTCCGCAGGTAGCACAGATACGCAGTATTTT	CASSSSAGSTDTQYF
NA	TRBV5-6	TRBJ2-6	TGTGCCAGCAGCCCCGGACAGTCCCCCGGGGCCAACGTCCTGACTTTC	CASSPGQSPGANVLTF
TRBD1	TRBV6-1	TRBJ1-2	TGTGCCAGCAGTGAACCGGGACAGTCCTCAGGCTACACCTTC	CASSEPGQSSGYTF
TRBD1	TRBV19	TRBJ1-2	TGTGCCAGTAGTCCGGGACAGAACTATGGCTACACCTTC	CASSPGQNYGYTF
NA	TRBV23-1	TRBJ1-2	TGCGCCAGCAGTCAATTCTATCTAGGGGGAAACTATGGCTACACCTTC	CASSQFYLGGNYGYTF
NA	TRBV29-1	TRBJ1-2	TGCAGCGCCTACGCCCCAGGGGTATATGGCTACACCTTC	CSAYAPGVYGYTF
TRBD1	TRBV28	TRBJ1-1	TGTGCCAGCAGTATCGGACAGGGTCGTGGTGAAGCTTTCTTT	CASSIGQGRGEAFF
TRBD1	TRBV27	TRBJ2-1	TGTGCCAGCAGTTTATCGCCTACAGGGGATGAGCAGTTCTTC	CASSLSPTGDEQFF
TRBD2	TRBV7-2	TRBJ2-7	TGTGCCAGCAGCTTAGTTCGGGGGGGCCACGAGCAGTACTTC	CASSLVRGGHEQYF
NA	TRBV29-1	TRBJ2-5	TGCAGCGTTGACGGTGTACAAAGGGGGGAGACCCAGTACTTC	CSVDGVQRGETQYF
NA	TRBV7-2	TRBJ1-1	TGTGCCAGCAGCTTATCAGGGATGAACACTGAAGCTTTCTTT	CASSLSGMNTEAFF
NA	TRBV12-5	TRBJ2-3	TGTGCTAGTGGAACGGGGGTTCGGTTGGGAACAGATACGCAGTATTTT	CASGTGVRLGTDTQYF
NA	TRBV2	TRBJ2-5	TGTGCCAGCAGGGTACAGGGCGGCCTGGGGACCCAGTACTTC	CASRVQGGLGTQYF
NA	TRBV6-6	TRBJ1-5	TGTGCCAGCAGTCCCCGACAGCCAAATCAGCCCCAGCATTTT	CASSPRQPNQPQHF
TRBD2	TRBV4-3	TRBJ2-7	TGCGCCAGCAGCCGCGGTAGCGGGGGCCAAACCTACGAGCAGTACTTC	CASSRGSGGQTYEQYF
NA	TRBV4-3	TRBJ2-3	TGCGCCAGCAGCCAGGCCCGCTCCACAGATACGCAGTATTTT	CASSQARSTDTQYF
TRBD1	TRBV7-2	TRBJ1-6	TGTGCCAGCAGCGCCAACAGGGGGCGATTCTTCCACTTT	CASSANRGRFFHF
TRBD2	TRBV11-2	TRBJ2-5	TGTGCCAGCAGCTTCGGACGGACTAGCCAGTTCGAGACCCAGTACTTC	CASSFGRTSQFETQYF
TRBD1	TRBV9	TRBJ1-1	TGTGCCAGCAGCGCGGTGACAGGGATGAACACTGAAGCTTTCTTT	CASSAVTGMNTEAFF
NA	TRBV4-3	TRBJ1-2	TGCGCCAGCAGTTTAGGGCGCGGGTCGTTGAATGGCTACACCTTC	CASSLGRGSLNGYTF
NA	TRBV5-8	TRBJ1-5	TGTGCCAGCAGCTGGGAGGGGGTAAGGCAGCCCCAGCATTTT	CASSWEGVRQPQHF
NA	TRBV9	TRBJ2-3	TGTGCCAGCACCAGAGGTTCCGTGAGCACAGATACGCAGTATTTT	CASTRGSVSTDTQYF
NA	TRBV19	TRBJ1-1	TGTGCCAGTAGTATAAATGGGTGGAGCACTGAAGCTTTCTTT	CASSINGWSTEAFF
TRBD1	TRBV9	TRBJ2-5	TGTGCCAGCAGCGCTTCAGGGACAGGGGGGCAAGAGACCCAGTACTTC	CASSASGTGGQETQYF
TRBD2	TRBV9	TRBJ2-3	TGTGCCAGCAGCTCTCGCATAGCGGGGGGGCAGACAGATACGCAGTATTTT	CASSSRIAGGQTDTQYF
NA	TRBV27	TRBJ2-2	TGTGCCAGCAGTTTAAGTCAGGGCGGAGTCGGGGAGCTGTTTTTT	CASSLSQGGVGELFF